One and the same sample provided the 4 T cell receptor beta chains below, sequenced in a study of OX40 agonist ivuxolimab in advanced cancers. Clones were read by immunoSEQ multiplex PCR, and TCRdb kept only the in-frame ones, dropping some. The sample includes fewer than 35,000 clones, approximately 90% of them seen just once. The specimen was CD4+ or CD8+ T cells sorted from blood, collected in a trial of the OX40 agonist ivuxolimab. Every receptor here comes from an adult with an advanced solid tumor such as melanoma, head and neck, liver or kidney cancer.

The genes are TRBV7-3 and TRBJ2-7; D may be TRBD1 (6 bases). Germline V gene data show CDR1 as SGHTA and CDR2 as FQGTGA. V gave up 2 bases and J gave up 7 bases, with 18 bases separating them. The CDR3 is made up of 15 amino acids. CDR3 sequence reads: CASSLRAGVGAEQYF. CDR3 in DNA: TGTGCCAGCAGCTTACGGGCAGGGGTTGGTGCTGAGCAGTACTTC. The full variable domain, completed using reference TRBV7-3 and TRBJ2-7, is GAGVSQTPSNKVTEKGKYVELRCDPISGHTALYWYRQSLGQGPEFLIYFQGTGAADDSGLPNDRFFAVRPEGSVSTLKIQRTERGDSAVYLCASSLRAGVGAEQYFGPGTRLTVT.

The V call is TRBV7-9, the J call TRBJ2-3, with D maybe TRBD1 (5 bases). V lost 5 bases and J lost 4, with 10 bases in between. CDR3 size: 13 residues. Germline assignment: CDR1 SEHNR and CDR2 FQNEAQ (reference sequence). The CDR3 is CASSPKGPDTQYF. The CDR3 DNA reads as TGTGCCAGCAGCCCCAAGGGGCCAGATACGCAGTATTTT.

The V call is TRBV19, the J call TRBJ1-2, with no clear D. Germline-derived CDR1 and CDR2 are LNHDA and SQIVND (reference sequence). CDR3 length: 15 residues. Trimming stripped 0 bases from V and 2 bases from J, with 10 bases between. The CDR3 here is CASSIDSWANYGYTF. CDR3 in DNA: TGTGCCAGTAGTATAGATAGCTGGGCGAACTATGGCTACACCTTC. Drawing the rest from reference TRBV19 and TRBJ1-2, the complete variable domain is DGGITQSPKYLFRKEGQNVTLSCEQNLNHDAMYWYRQDPGQGLRLIYYSQIVNDFQKGDIAEGYSVSREKKESFPLTVTSAQKNPTAFYLCASSIDSWANYGYTFGSGTRLTVV.

This clone was recorded only once. The gene calls are TRBV7-6 and TRBJ1-1; 8 nucleotides line up with TRBD1. This CDR3 is built from 14 residues. After removal of 5 bases from V and 1 base from J, the junction contained 3 bases not matched to a gene. Germline assignment: CDR1 SGHVS and CDR2 FNYEAQ. The CDR3 coding sequence is TGTGCCAGCAGCCTTGGACAGGGGAACACTGAAGCTTTCTTT. Its protein is CASSLGQGNTEAFF.